This T cell receptor (beta chain) is from a study of blood T cell repertoires in COVID-19 (dated by TCRdb to about 2020). With respect to the entire study: Samples from collaborators originated in the United States, Italy and Spain and spanned both the acute and convalescent phases of COVID-19. The prospective study material was composed of cDNA or gDNA derived from T cells, B-cell-depleted T cells, or PBMCs. The dataset comprised deeply sampled blood TCRbeta repertoires from subjects exposed to, actively infected with, or recovered from COVID-19. A freely available public database, intended as a resource for researchers studying the immune response to SARS-CoV-2, is where the repertoires were released. Samples were obtained from the ongoing ImmuneRACE study (first 160 participants) and from some 1,200 subjects provided by 6 global collaborators. Sample metadata almost always included a de-identified subject ID, COVID-19 status, age in years and sex. HLA class I and class II types, where available, came from metadata supplied by the sample provider rather than from assay-based typing.

The immunoSEQ Assay, a bias-controlled multiplex PCR, was used to amplify TCRbeta CDR3 regions from genomic DNA. As for the authors' bioinformatics: Nucleated cell counts per sample were estimated from amplification of reference gene primers within the assay. To quantify the absolute abundance of each unique TCRbeta CDR3 rearrangement, sequence reads were collapsed and filtered. Productive Simpson clonality was computed per sample as the square root of Simpson's diversity index over productive rearrangements. Held by TCRdb, this immuneACCESS table contains in-frame sequences only and omits some clones. Under half of the omission traces to an unresolved V gene where checked; the cause of the rest is unknown. Clone size and V and J calls were adopted from that table, with D and trimming inferred from the DNA. The sample yields roughly 150,000 clones; 70% to 90% were counted once. In total, the top ten clones hold approximately 8% of the sample.

One collaborating source in Seattle enrolled patients during active infection and followed them longitudinally through the course of disease. Whole blood was collected in K2EDTA tubes by collaborating institutions according to the institutions' own protocols. For TCRbeta analysis, collaborators shipped samples as frozen whole blood, isolated PBMCs, or DNA extracted from either of those sample types. Trimming leaves V shorter by 4 bases and J shorter by 6 bases, with the junction holding 18 bases beyond the gene matches. CDR1 SGHRS and CDR2 YFSETQ are derived from the germline V gene. The CDR3 holds 17 amino acids from the cysteine to the phenylalanine. The CDR3 DNA has 51 bases and is translated from base 1. The full study reports these points: The amount of clinical and demographic metadata varied by source and participant and was provided uncurated.

A remark on this clone: The target of this receptor is not known. Nothing much larger sits one base from this clone, and base qualities are not available.

The V and J genes are TRBV5-1 and TRBJ1-2; 7 central nucleotides agree with TRBD1. The receptor was derived from a woman older than 75 with COVID-19, enrolled during active disease. Specimen: peripheral blood. At the DNA level, the sequence is TGCGCCAGCAGCCTCGGGACAGTAGCCTCTCCCGGCCATGGCTACACCTTC. This codes for CASSLGTVASPGHGYTF.